The clone carrying this TCR beta chain has at least ten counts. Its antigen is as yet unknown. This sample is part of a study of CD8 T cells in ankylosing spondylitis. Study-level findings and limits: Seemingly distinctive of ankylosing spondylitis blood was a TCR beta motif formed by eight highly homologous variants. In reactive arthritis synovial fluid and blood, some motif variants had been reported before. From matched ankylosing spondylitis synovial fluid, disease-linked clones were reportedly recovered at significantly enriched levels.

Quantitative 5'-RACE with molecular barcodes generated TCR beta libraries. MiXCR, applied by TCRdb to the 5' RACE reads, yields one record per CDR3 protein. The sample has roughly 700,000 distinct CDR3 sequences, around 19% seen once. The germline V and J ends were trimmed by 5 bases and 4 bases, with 12 bases remaining between them. The CDR3 loop spans 15 amino acids. This clonotype originated in a male donor with ankylosing spondylitis. The specimen sequenced was blood, either unsorted or a sorted T cell fraction (not recorded which). The chain uses TRBV12-3 or TRBV12-4 and TRBJ1-6; D gene ambiguous. The CDR3 loop is CASSTDVSYNSPLHF. As DNA, the CDR3 is TGTGCCAGCAGTACGGACGTTTCATATAATTCACCCCTCCACTTT.